The 29 T cell receptor beta chains below were found in one sample sequenced in a study of neurological immune-mediated disorders. TCRdb re-analysed the 5' RACE reads in MiXCR, keeping a single row per CDR3 protein. The repertoire includes over 25,000 distinct CDR3 sequences, roughly 12% of them detected once, and approximately 7.8% sits in the top ten. The sample was PBMCs. These receptors all come from a man in his fifties or sixties in good health.

This clonotype was picked up many times. The chain couples TRBV7-3 to TRBJ2-1, with 8 nucleotides matching TRBD1. Unmatched junction bases numbered 8, after V lost 2 bases and J lost 8 bases. The CDR3 loop spans 15 amino acids. CDR1 is SGHTA and CDR2 is FQGTGA in the germline V gene. Here the CDR3 reads CASSLLGQGADEQFF. CDR3 nucleotide sequence: TGTGCCAGCAGCTTACTCGGGCAGGGGGCGGATGAGCAGTTCTTC.

This clonotype has ten or more counts. This chain connects TRBV11-3 to TRBJ2-7, with 7 bases matching TRBD2. V shed 5 bases and J 3 bases; nucleotides not matched to a gene: 4. The CDR3 is 13 amino acids. CDR1 is SGHNT, CDR2 YENEEA, per germline. The CDR3, as DNA: TGTGCCAGCAGCGTGGGACTAAACTACGAGCAGTACTTC. Protein: CASSVGLNYEQYF.

At least ten counts were recorded for this clonotype. This chain uses TRBV7-8 with TRBJ2-2; TRBD2 matches at 11 bases. With 5 bases clipped from V and 4 bases from J, the junction kept 15 bases outside the gene matches. Germline-derived CDR1 and CDR2 are SGHVS and FQNEAQ. CDR3 length: 19 amino acids. The CDR3 DNA reads TGTGCCAGCAGCGAAAGACTAGCGGGGTATTTATATGGCACCGGGGAGCTGTTTTTT. This codes for CASSERLAGYLYGTGELFF.

Of note for this clonotype: A junction boundary mismatches the germline segment, possibly from a read error. The chain uses TRBV6-5 and TRBJ2-5; 7 bases agree with TRBD1. The CDR3 sequence is 18 residues long. Germline CDR1 is MNHEY and CDR2 is SVGAGI. The CDR3 nucleotides read TGTGCCTGCAGTGCCCTGTACAGGACAGGTGGACAGCAAGAGACCCAGTACTTC. Translated, it gives CACSALYRTGGQQETQYF.

This clonotype was detected many times. The chain employs TRBV12-3 or TRBV12-4 and TRBJ2-7; a weak D match, TRBD1 (6 bases). V dropped 4 bases and J dropped 2 bases, with 9 bases sitting between them. This CDR3 is 13 amino acids long. The CDR3 sequence: CASSSTGTYEQYF. DNA of the CDR3: TGTGCCAGCAGTTCCACAGGGACCTACGAGCAGTACTTC.

This clonotype was seen repeatedly, ten times or more. The CDR3, as DNA: TGCGCCAGCAGCTTGGTCGGGGTCAAGAACACTGAAGCTTTCTTT. Amino acids: CASSLVGVKNTEAFF. The chain uses TRBV5-1 and TRBJ1-1, with D unclear. The CDR3 consists of 15 residues. V was cut by 0 bases and J by 1 base, with 10 bases left in between. Germline CDR1 is SGHRS and CDR2 is YFSETQ.

At least ten counts were recorded for this clonotype. The chain employs TRBV20-1 and TRBJ2-6; 8 nucleotides agree with TRBD1. The germline CDR1 and CDR2 sequences are DFQATT and SNEGSKA (reference sequence). V dropped 8 bases and J dropped 1; count of bases not matched to a gene: 16. This CDR3 contains 18 residues. The CDR3 DNA follows: TGCAGTACCATCCTCCGGCAGGGGGCTATTTCTGGGGCCAACGTCCTGACTTTC. This sequence encodes CSTILRQGAISGANVLTF.

This clonotype was recorded at least ten times. The chain uses TRBV20-1 and TRBJ2-3; D remains ambiguous. This CDR3 region has 14 residues. Germline values: CDR1 DFQATT, CDR2 SNEGSKA (reference sequence). V was trimmed by 6 bases and J by 1 base, leaving 14 bases between them. The CDR3 protein is CSAIGPIGTDTQYF. CDR3 bases: TGCAGTGCCATCGGACCGATCGGCACAGATACGCAGTATTTT.

There are many counts of this clonotype. The chain combines TRBV10-2 with TRBJ2-7; possible D gene TRBD2, 6 bases. Germline CDR1 is WSHSY and CDR2 is SAAADI. V gave up 3 bases and J gave up 5 bases, with 20 bases separating them. This CDR3 spans 16 amino acids. The CDR3 region is CASSDPGLPKGNEQYF. DNA for the CDR3: TGCGCCAGCAGTGACCCGGGACTCCCGAAGGGGAACGAGCAGTACTTC.

This clonotype was detected only a few times. The rearrangement uses TRBV20-1 and TRBJ2-3; 12 bases match TRBD2. CDR3 length equals 15 residues. With 6 bases clipped from V and 3 bases from J, the junction kept 7 bases outside the gene matches. Looked up from germline, CDR1 is DFQATT and CDR2 is SNEGSKA (reference sequence). This CDR3 is CSANRLAGVTDTQYF. The CDR3 bases are TGCAGTGCCAACAGACTAGCGGGGGTAACAGATACGCAGTATTTT.

This clonotype is deemed medium-sized. The chain uses TRBV5-1 and TRBJ1-4; TRBD1 might be the D (6 bases). Trimming cost V 3 bases and J 10 bases, with 16 bases left between them. CDR1 and CDR2 from the germline V gene are SGHRS and YFSETQ. The CDR3 spans 14 residues. This CDR3 is CASSSGEGEGKLFF. CDR3 sequence (DNA): TGCGCCAGCAGCTCCGGAGAGGGGGAAGGAAAACTGTTTTTT.

This clonotype was detected ten times or more. The gene calls are TRBV2 and TRBJ2-3; D is uncertain. The CDR3 is 13 residues long. The V end was cut by 2 bases, the J end by 3 bases, with 6 bases between. Germline V CDR1 and CDR2: SNHLY, FYNNEI. In nucleotides, the CDR3 is TGTGCCAGCAGTGAAATAGGGACAGATACGCAGTATTTT. Protein sequence: CASSEIGTDTQYF.

This clonotype came up many times. The J gene is TRBJ1-1, the V gene TRBV5-5; a possible D gene is TRBD1 (6 bases). Germline assignment: CDR1 SGHKS and CDR2 YYEKEE (reference sequence). CDR3 length: 14 amino acids. Deletions cut 0 bases from V and 6 bases from J, with 12 bases between. CDR3 residues: CASSLGQGRPEAFF. As DNA, the CDR3 is TGTGCCAGCAGCTTGGGGCAGGGGCGGCCTGAAGCTTTCTTT.

This clonotype has a count of ten or more. This chain uses TRBV21-1 with TRBJ1-2. TRBV21-1 constitutes a pseudogene. The CDR3 runs 11 residues. The CDR3 bases are TGTGCCAGCAGCAGATGCAATGGCTACACCTTC. Amino acid sequence: CASSRCNGYTF.

This clonotype was seen repeatedly, ten times or more. The chain carries TRBV5-5 and TRBJ2-1; D possibly corresponds to TRBD1 (5 bases). V was shortened by 4 bases and J by 4 bases, with 15 bases between the two germline ends. Per the germline V gene, CDR1 is SGHKS and CDR2 is YYEKEE (reference sequence). The CDR3 has 15 amino acids. CDR3 coding DNA: TGTGCCAGCAGCCGTGAACAGGATTTTTACAATGAGCAGTTCTTC. It translates to CASSREQDFYNEQFF.

This clonotype was observed at least ten times. The chain is built from TRBV20-1 and TRBJ2-7; 9 bases fit TRBD2. Per the germline V gene, CDR1 is DFQATT and CDR2 is SNEGSKA (reference sequence). The trim removed 0 bases at V and 0 bases at J, leaving 6 bases unmatched. CDR3 length: 16 residues. The CDR3, as DNA: TGCAGTGCTAGAGATCCGGCTAGCGGGGACTCCTACGAGCAGTACTTC. Amino acid sequence: CSARDPASGDSYEQYF.

This clonotype was seen many times. The V and J genes are TRBV6-5 and TRBJ1-1; D unclear. This CDR3 comprises 10 residues. V lost 8 bases and J lost 9, with 10 bases in between. Germline CDR1 reads MNHEY; CDR2 reads SVGAGI. CDR3 protein: CASWAEKAFF. In nucleotides, the CDR3 is TGTGCCAGCTGGGCAGAAAAAGCTTTCTTT.

This clonotype was observed many times. This chain connects TRBV5-1 to TRBJ2-3, with 12 nucleotides matching TRBD1. Germline-derived CDR1 and CDR2 are SGHRS and YFSETQ. J lost 6 bases, V lost 0 bases, and 5 bases had no gene match. This CDR3 spans 16 amino acids. CDR3 in amino acids: CASSLEGDRGPDTQYF. CDR3 sequence (DNA): TGCGCCAGCAGCTTGGAAGGGGACAGGGGGCCGGATACGCAGTATTTT.

This clonotype was recorded at least ten times. The chain recombines TRBV28 with TRBJ1-5, with 8 bases matching TRBD1. Germline CDR1 and CDR2: MDHEN and SYDVKM. The CDR3 contains 15 residues. J was trimmed by 3 bases and V by 7 bases; bases with no gene match: 8. In nucleotides, the CDR3 is TGTGCCAGCACCCATCAGGGGGCGAACAATCAGCCCCAGCATTTT. Its protein product is CASTHQGANNQPQHF.

This clonotype was recorded many times. The chain joins TRBV6-1 to TRBJ1-4, with no clear D. Germline V gene data show CDR1 as MNHNS and CDR2 as SASEGT. The CDR3 loop spans 13 amino acids. Trimming shortened V by 9 bases and J by 4 bases, and 12 bases separated the two germline ends. The CDR3 protein is CASSGRYNEKLFF. The CDR3 region has the DNA TGTGCCAGTTCTGGCAGGTATAATGAAAAACTGTTTTTT.

This clonotype appeared many times. A much larger clone sits a single nucleotide away, making a read error possible. The V call is TRBV7-2, the J call TRBJ2-4; possible D gene TRBD1, 5 bases. The germline CDR1 and CDR2 sequences are SGHTA and FQGNSA. The CDR3 loop spans 15 amino acids. Trimming pared 4 bases from V and 5 bases from J, leaving 15 bases between. For the CDR3, the DNA is TGTGCCAGCAGCTCATATCAGGGCGAGCAAAACATTCAGTACTTC. Translation: CASSSYQGEQNIQYF.

This clonotype showed up many times. J is TRBJ2-2 and V is TRBV20-1; a possible D gene is TRBD1 (5 bases). This CDR3 contains 14 residues. Per the germline V gene, CDR1 is DFQATT and CDR2 is SNEGSKA (reference sequence). Trimming took 4 bases from V and 3 from J, leaving 12 bases between them. The CDR3 DNA reads as TGCAGTGCTAAGGGGCCTTTCGACACCGGGGAGCTGTTTTTT. This sequence encodes CSAKGPFDTGELFF.

This clonotype was counted ten times or more. CDR3 sequence: CATSDVQAFTGELFF. DNA for the CDR3: TGTGCCACCAGTGACGTACAGGCCTTCACCGGGGAGCTGTTTTTT. J is TRBJ2-2 and V is TRBV24-1; D perhaps matches TRBD1 (5 bases). The V end lost 4 bases, the J end lost 4 bases, and 12 bases lay between the germline ends. CDR1 KGHDR and CDR2 SFDVKD come from the germline V gene. The CDR3 extends over 15 amino acids.

This clonotype was counted many times. This chain links TRBV6-1 with TRBJ2-7, with D perhaps TRBD2 (5 bases). CDR3 length: 13 amino acids. Looked up from germline, CDR1 is MNHNS and CDR2 is SASEGT. Deletions cut 7 bases from V and 3 bases from J, with 13 bases between. CDR3 amino acids: CASIRPGDYEQYF. The CDR3 DNA is TGTGCCAGCATCCGGCCCGGGGACTACGAGCAGTACTTC.

There are many counts of this clonotype. This chain uses TRBV5-6 with TRBJ2-5, with D tentatively TRBD1 (6 bases). This CDR3 has 15 residues. The germline V gene encodes CDR1 SGHDT and CDR2 YYEEEE. The germline V and J ends were trimmed by 3 bases and 5 bases, with 17 bases remaining between them. CDR3 sequence (DNA): TGTGCCAGCAGCTCGGGCGGCAGGGGCTATGAGACCCAGTACTTC. Translation gives CASSSGGRGYETQYF.

This clonotype has ten or more counts. The rearrangement joins TRBV29-1 to TRBJ2-1, with a possible D match to TRBD1 (5 bases). This CDR3 contains 12 residues. Germline CDR1 reads SQVTM; CDR2 reads ANQGSEA. Trimming left V 8 bases short and J 6 bases short, with 14 bases between. Here the CDR3 reads CSISVGANEQFF. CDR3 bases: TGCAGCATTTCGGTTGGGGCCAATGAGCAGTTCTTC.

In this sample, this clonotype turned up many times. The V and J genes are TRBV28 and TRBJ2-2; D might be TRBD1 or TRBD2, each matching 5 bases. Germline V gene sequence: CDR1 MDHEN, CDR2 SYDVKM. The length of the CDR3 is 15 residues. V shed 5 bases and J shed 2 bases, with 12 bases lying between them. The CDR3 sequence: CASSSLGDNTGELFF. As DNA, the CDR3 is TGTGCCAGCAGTAGTTTGGGGGATAACACCGGGGAGCTGTTTTTT.

This clonotype was recorded at least ten times. The chain links TRBV28 to TRBJ1-5, with a weak D call TRBD1 (5 bases). CDR1 is MDHEN, CDR2 SYDVKM, per germline. CDR3 length: 13 amino acids. V lost 10 bases and J lost 4, with 14 bases in between. The CDR3 DNA sequence: TGTGCCACCGAAAGGGACCGAAATCAGCCCCAGCATTTT. This translates into CATERDRNQPQHF.

As to this clonotype: One end of the junction is discordant with germline, which a read error may explain. V is TRBV3-1 and J is TRBJ2-6; the D gene is possibly TRBD1 (5 bases). Germline V CDR1 and CDR2: LGHDT, YNNKEL (reference sequence). CDR3 length: 13 residues. CDR3 region: CASTNSGANVLTF. The CDR3 coding sequence is TGTGCCAGCACAAACTCTGGGGCCAACGTCCTAACTTTC.